Following are 28 T cell receptor beta chains from one sample sequenced in a study of blood T cell repertoires in COVID-19. Sequencing used immunoSEQ multiplex PCR; TCRdb keeps in-frame clones, though not all of them. The repertoire includes nearly 400,000 clones, roughly nine tenths of them detected once, and 1.5% to 2% sits in the top ten. What was sequenced was PBMCs or T cells enriched from blood (not recorded which). The receptors were sampled from a woman aged 25 to 39 who had recovered from COVID-19.

V usage is TRBV6-5 and J usage is TRBJ2-2, with 7 bases matching TRBD1. CDR1 is MNHEY and CDR2 is SVGAGI in the germline V gene. J lost 0 bases, V lost 6 bases, and 4 bases had no gene match. This CDR3 has 15 residues. CDR3 nucleotide sequence: TGTGCCAGCAGCCCCGGACAGGCGAACACCGGGGAGCTGTTTTTT. It codes for CASSPGQANTGELFF.

In this sample, this clone turned up once. The chain combines TRBV28 with TRBJ1-5, with D possibly matching TRBD1 (5 bases). The V end was cut by 3 bases, the J end by 1 base, with 13 bases between. The CDR3 consists of 16 residues. CDR1 is MDHEN and CDR2 is SYDVKM in the germline V gene. The CDR3 protein is CASSLAQGRSNQPQHF. The CDR3 bases are TGTGCCAGCAGTTTGGCGCAGGGTCGGAGCAATCAGCCCCAGCATTTT.

This chain connects TRBV4-3 to TRBJ2-7; D not resolved. V dropped 0 bases and J dropped 0 bases, with 9 bases sitting between them. Looked up from germline, CDR1 is LGHNA and CDR2 is YSLEER. This CDR3 is built from 15 residues. The CDR3 protein is CASSQEAADSYEQYF. In nucleotides, the CDR3 is TGCGCCAGCAGCCAAGAGGCTGCCGACTCCTACGAGCAGTACTTC.

CDR3 region: CASSKKDYGVGSPVLDQPQHF. CDR3 nucleotide sequence: TGTGCCAGCAGCAAAAAAGACTACGGGGTAGGGTCTCCCGTACTGGATCAGCCCCAGCATTTT. V usage is TRBV3-1 (or the pseudogene TRBV3-2) and J usage is TRBJ1-5, with D hard to call. V shed 5 bases and J shed 5 bases, with 34 bases lying between them. Germline V gene lookup returns CDR1 LGHDT and CDR2 YNNKEL (reference sequence). The CDR3 has 21 amino acids.

V and J are TRBV27 and TRBJ1-4; possibly TRBD1 for D (5 bases). V was shortened by 1 base and J by 5 bases, with 11 bases between the two germline ends. In germline, CDR1 is MNHEY, CDR2 SMNVEV (reference sequence). This CDR3 is built from 15 residues. The CDR3 protein is CASSLFSGINEKLFF. The CDR3 region has the DNA TGTGCCAGCAGTTTATTCTCAGGGATAAATGAAAAACTGTTTTTT.

The chain carries TRBV28 and TRBJ2-7; unclear D gene. Germline V lookup: CDR1 MDHEN, CDR2 SYDVKM. The CDR3 loop spans 13 amino acids. Trimming pared 6 bases from V and 1 base from J, leaving 10 bases between. CDR3 residues: CASSPQPSYEQYF. CDR3 DNA sequence: TGTGCCAGCAGCCCACAGCCGTCCTACGAGCAGTACTTC.

This sequence joins TRBV27 and TRBJ1-5; D is ambiguous. The germline V gene has CDR1 MNHEY and CDR2 SMNVEV (reference sequence). The CDR3 sequence is 14 residues long. V was cut by 1 base and J by 1 base, with 5 bases left in between. The CDR3 DNA reads TGTGCCAGCAGTTTATATTCGAGCAATCAGCCCCAGCATTTT. Residues: CASSLYSSNQPQHF.

V gene TRBV19 combines with J gene TRBJ2-7; tentative D call: TRBD2 (6 bases). CDR3 length: 14 residues. Germline CDR1 reads LNHDA; CDR2 reads SQIVND (reference sequence). The V and J ends lost 5 bases and 1 base respectively, with 12 bases between them. The CDR3 nucleotides read TGTGCCAGTAGTGCTAGCGTATATTCCTACGAGCAGTACTTC. Protein product: CASSASVYSYEQYF.

The chain links TRBV2 to TRBJ1-2; D might be TRBD1 (5 bases). The CDR3 is 14 amino acids. The germline V and J ends were trimmed by 6 bases and 2 bases, with 13 bases remaining between them. Germline CDR1 SNHLY, CDR2 FYNNEI. CDR3 sequence: CASRHSTGNYGYTF. DNA of the CDR3: TGTGCCAGCAGGCATTCCACAGGAAACTATGGCTACACCTTC.

The chain has TRBV27 and TRBJ1-6; possible D gene TRBD1, 6 bases. Germline values: CDR1 MNHEY, CDR2 SMNVEV (reference sequence). This CDR3 contains 17 residues. Trimming pared 3 bases from V and 0 bases from J, leaving 12 bases between. CDR3: CASSLGRGSSYNSPLHF. CDR3 nucleotides: TGTGCCAGCAGTTTGGGCAGGGGTAGCTCCTATAATTCACCCCTCCACTTT.

This clone was counted between two and nine times. J is TRBJ1-1 and V is TRBV29-1, with 10 bases that match TRBD1. V shed 7 bases and J 4 bases; nucleotides not matched to a gene: 3. CDR3 length: 12 amino acids. The germline V gene has CDR1 SQVTM and CDR2 ANQGSEA. The CDR3 coding sequence is TGCAGCGGACAGGGGGCCGGCACTGAAGCTTTCTTT. Its protein is CSGQGAGTEAFF.

The chain employs TRBV6-5 and TRBJ2-1; TRBD2 matches at 10 bases. CDR3 length: 16 residues. CDR1 and CDR2 (germline): MNHEY, SVGAGI. J gave up 10 bases and V 2 bases, and 11 bases lay outside the gene matches. The CDR3 DNA reads as TGTGCCAGCAGTTACCGGACTAGCGGCTCAAACAGGGAGCAGTTCTTC. This codes for CASSYRTSGSNREQFF.

V and J are TRBV28 and TRBJ2-1; tentatively, D is TRBD2 (5 bases). Trimming stripped 0 bases from V and 6 bases from J, with 18 bases between. Germline lookup yields CDR1 MDHEN and CDR2 SYDVKM. This CDR3 comprises 17 residues. The CDR3 coding sequence is TGTGCCAGCAGTTTATGGCAGAGGGTCGACTTATCCAATGAGCAGTTCTTC. It codes for CASSLWQRVDLSNEQFF. The complete variable domain, with remaining parts taken from reference TRBV28 and TRBJ2-1, reads DVKVTQSSRYLVKRTGEKVFLECVQDMDHENMFWYRQDPGLGLRLIYFSYDVKMKEKGDIPEGYSVSREKKERFSLILESASTNQTSMYLCASSLWQRVDLSNEQFFGPGTRLTVL.

The chain employs TRBV11-2 and TRBJ2-7; D not resolved. Germline V gene sequence: CDR1 SGHAT, CDR2 FQNNGV. CDR3 length equals 16 residues. Trimming stripped 4 bases from V and 6 bases from J, with 22 bases between. CDR3 coding DNA: TGTGCCAGCAGCTCTGAGATCTCCGTAGTATTCTTCGAGCAGTACTTC. Its protein is CASSSEISVVFFEQYF.

The chain recombines TRBV9 with TRBJ2-3, with TRBD1 matching 7 bases. V gave up 0 bases and J gave up 4 bases; unmatched junction bases: 5. The CDR3 spans 15 residues. Germline V gene data show CDR1 as SGDLS and CDR2 as YYNGEE. The chain's CDR3 is CASSVETGLSDTQYF. The CDR3 DNA is TGTGCCAGCAGCGTAGAGACAGGGTTGTCAGATACGCAGTATTTT.

The chain couples TRBV6-1 to TRBJ2-5; TRBD2 aligns across 11 bases. CDR3 size: 19 residues. The V gene end was trimmed by 0 bases and the J gene end by 5 bases; junction bases not matched to a gene: 14. Germline V gene sequence: CDR1 MNHNS, CDR2 SASEGT. The CDR3 region is CASSEALGSGRAVGETQYF. CDR3 in DNA: TGTGCCAGCAGTGAAGCTTTGGGTAGCGGGAGGGCGGTAGGGGAGACCCAGTACTTC.

This clone appeared once. The V gene is TRBV29-1, the J gene TRBJ2-1; TRBD2 might be the D (5 bases). CDR1 and CDR2 from the germline V gene are SQVTM and ANQGSEA. CDR3 length equals 16 residues. The germline V and J ends were trimmed by 3 bases and 2 bases, with 17 bases remaining between them. The CDR3 DNA sequence: TGCAGCGTTGACGGGGTGGCCGAAACGGCCTACAATGAGCAGTTCTTC. Residues: CSVDGVAETAYNEQFF.

CDR3 residues: CSASYGTAFNSPLHF. In DNA form, the CDR3 reads TGCAGTGCGAGTTATGGGACAGCTTTCAATTCACCCCTCCACTTT. This chain joins TRBV20-1 and TRBJ1-6; 7 positions agree with TRBD1. V was clipped by 6 bases and J by 7 bases; unmatched bases: 12. Germline-derived CDR1 and CDR2 are DFQATT and SNEGSKA (reference sequence). The CDR3 totals 15 residues.

V and J are TRBV6-5 and TRBJ1-6; D remains ambiguous. The CDR3 has 13 residues. CDR1 is MNHEY, CDR2 SVGAGI, per germline. The V gene lost 6 bases and the J gene lost 6 bases, with 9 bases spanning the gap. In DNA form, the CDR3 reads TGTGCCAGCAGCGGACTGACTAATTCACCCCTCCACTTT. Its protein is CASSGLTNSPLHF.

V is TRBV2 and J is TRBJ2-7, with 7 bases lining up with TRBD1. Germline V lookup: CDR1 SNHLY, CDR2 FYNNEI. The CDR3 contains 12 residues. Germline trimming cut 4 bases from V and 4 bases from J; bases unmatched to any gene: 1. CDR3 nucleotides: TGTGCCAGCAGTGTGACAGGGTACGAGCAGTACTTC. Amino acids: CASSVTGYEQYF. Looking up the rest from reference TRBV2 and TRBJ2-7 gives the full variable domain: EPEVTQTPSHQVTQMGQEVILRCVPISNHLYFYWYRQILGQKVEFLVSFYNNEISEKSEIFDDQFSVERPDGSNFTLKIRSTKLEDSAMYFCASSVTGYEQYFGPGTRLTVT.

V usage is TRBV12-3 or TRBV12-4 and J usage is TRBJ2-5, with D possibly matching TRBD1 (5 bases). This CDR3 spans 13 amino acids. The germline V and J ends were trimmed by 6 bases and 2 bases, with 10 bases remaining between them. CDR3: CASRSGLQETQYF. The CDR3 DNA reads TGTGCCAGCAGGTCAGGGTTACAAGAGACCCAGTACTTC.

The V and J genes are TRBV2 and TRBJ2-2, with D perhaps matching TRBD2 (5 bases). V lost 6 bases to trimming and J lost 1 base, with 15 bases between them. This CDR3 is built from 16 residues. Germline CDR1 reads SNHLY; CDR2 reads FYNNEI. The CDR3 DNA follows: TGTGCCAGCAGCGAGTTCATCCGGGAGAACACCGGGGAGCTGTTTTTT. Its translation is CASSEFIRENTGELFF.

This sequence joins TRBV27 and TRBJ2-1; 7 nucleotides agree with TRBD2. CDR1 is MNHEY, CDR2 SMNVEV, per germline (reference sequence). Trimming cost V 2 bases and J 10 bases; bases outside gene matches: 8. This CDR3 is 14 amino acids long. In DNA form, the CDR3 reads TGTGCCAGCAGTTTAAGTGGGGGGGGAGGGGAGCAGTTCTTC. This codes for CASSLSGGGGEQFF.

The rearrangement links TRBV6-5 to TRBJ1-5, with TRBD1 matching 8 bases. The junction had 5 bases not matched to a gene; V was cut back by 4 bases and J by 6 bases. This CDR3 is built from 14 residues. Germline lookup yields CDR1 MNHEY and CDR2 SVGAGI. The CDR3 region has the DNA TGTGCCAGCAGTTTCGGACAGGGATCTCAGCCCCAGCATTTT. Translated: CASSFGQGSQPQHF.

This clone showed up just once. The chain uses TRBV5-4 and TRBJ2-7; D perhaps matches TRBD2 (5 bases). The length of the CDR3 is 15 residues. V shed 0 bases and J shed 2 bases, with 12 bases lying between them. Germline CDR1 is SGHNT and CDR2 is YYREEE (reference sequence). The CDR3 loop reads CASSLVGGRAYEQYF. The CDR3 DNA follows: TGTGCCAGCAGCTTGGTTGGAGGAAGGGCCTACGAGCAGTACTTC.

The CDR3 loop is CASSLFRGNSGANVLTF. The CDR3 region has the DNA TGTGCCAGCAGTTTATTTCGGGGTAACTCTGGGGCCAACGTCCTGACTTTC. The V call is TRBV27, the J call TRBJ2-6, with D perhaps TRBD2 (5 bases). This CDR3 has 17 residues. Germline CDR1 is MNHEY and CDR2 is SMNVEV (reference sequence). Deletions cut 1 base from V and 0 bases from J, with 10 bases between.

The J gene is TRBJ1-1, the V gene TRBV10-3; D is undetermined. In germline, CDR1 is ENHRY, CDR2 SYGVKD. The V end lost 5 bases, the J end lost 2 bases, and 9 bases lay between the germline ends. The CDR3 extends over 13 amino acids. Here the CDR3 reads CAISPGANTEAFF. In nucleotides, the CDR3 is TGTGCCATCAGTCCGGGAGCCAACACTGAAGCTTTCTTT.

The genes are TRBV4-2 and TRBJ2-7; 9 nucleotides match TRBD2. V lost 3 bases and J lost 2; bases outside the gene matches: 8. CDR3 size: 16 residues. Germline V gives CDR1 LGHNA, CDR2 YNFKEQ. CDR3 DNA: TGTGCCAGCAGCCACATCCTAGCGGGGAGCCCCTACGAGCAGTACTTC. Its protein product is CASSHILAGSPYEQYF.